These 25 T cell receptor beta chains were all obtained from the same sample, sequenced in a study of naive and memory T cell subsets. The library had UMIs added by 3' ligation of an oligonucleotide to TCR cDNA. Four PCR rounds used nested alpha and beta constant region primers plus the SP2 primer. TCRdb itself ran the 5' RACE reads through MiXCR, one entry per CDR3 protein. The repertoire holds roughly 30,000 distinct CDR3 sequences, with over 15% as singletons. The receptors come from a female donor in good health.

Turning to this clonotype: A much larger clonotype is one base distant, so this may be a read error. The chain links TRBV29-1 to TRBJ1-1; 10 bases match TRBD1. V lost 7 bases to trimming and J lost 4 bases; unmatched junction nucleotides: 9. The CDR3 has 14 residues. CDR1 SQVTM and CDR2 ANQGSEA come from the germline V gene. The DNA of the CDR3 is TGCAGCGCAAAGGGACAGGGGTGCGGCACTGAAGCTTTCTTT. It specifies CSAKGQGCGTEAFF. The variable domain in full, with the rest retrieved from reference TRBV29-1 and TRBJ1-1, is SAVISQKPSRDICQRGTSLTIQCQVDSQVTMMFWYRQQPGQSLTLIATANQGSEATYESGFVIDKFPISRPNLTFSTLTVSNMSPEDSSIYLCSAKGQGCGTEAFFGQGTRLTVV.

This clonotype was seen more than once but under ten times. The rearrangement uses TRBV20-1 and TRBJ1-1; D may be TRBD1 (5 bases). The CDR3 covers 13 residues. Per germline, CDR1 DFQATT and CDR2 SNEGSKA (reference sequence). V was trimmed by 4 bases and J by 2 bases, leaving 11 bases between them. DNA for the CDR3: TGCAGTGCTACACGGGACGCAAACACTGAAGCTTTCTTT. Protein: CSATRDANTEAFF.

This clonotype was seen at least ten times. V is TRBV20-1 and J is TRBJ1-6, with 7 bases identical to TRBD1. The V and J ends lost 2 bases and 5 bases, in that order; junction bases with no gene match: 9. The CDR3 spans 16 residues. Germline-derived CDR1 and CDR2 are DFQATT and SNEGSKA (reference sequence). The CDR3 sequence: CSARPRQGFDNSPLHF. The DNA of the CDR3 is TGCAGTGCTAGACCACGACAGGGATTCGATAATTCACCCCTCCACTTT.

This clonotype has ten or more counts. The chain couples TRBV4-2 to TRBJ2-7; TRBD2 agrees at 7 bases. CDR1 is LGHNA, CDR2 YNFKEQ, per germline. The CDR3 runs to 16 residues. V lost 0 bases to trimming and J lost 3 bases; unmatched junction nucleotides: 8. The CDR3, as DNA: TGTGCCAGCAGCCAAGAACACCGCGGGGGAAACTACGAGCAGTACTTC. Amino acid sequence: CASSQEHRGGNYEQYF.

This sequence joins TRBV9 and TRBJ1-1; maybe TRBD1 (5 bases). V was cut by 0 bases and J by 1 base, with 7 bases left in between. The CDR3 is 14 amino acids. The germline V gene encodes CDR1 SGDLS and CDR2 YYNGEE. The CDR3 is CASSVDDRNTEAFF. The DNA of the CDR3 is TGTGCCAGCAGCGTAGATGACAGGAACACTGAAGCTTTCTTT.

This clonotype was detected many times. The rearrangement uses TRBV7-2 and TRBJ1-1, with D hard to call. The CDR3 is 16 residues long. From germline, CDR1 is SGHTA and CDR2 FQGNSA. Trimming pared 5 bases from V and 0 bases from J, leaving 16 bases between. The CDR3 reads CASSPNRAVVNTEAFF. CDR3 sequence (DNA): TGTGCCAGCAGCCCTAATAGGGCCGTGGTGAACACTGAAGCTTTCTTT.

CDR3 residues: CASSLQTSSYEQYF. CDR3 in DNA: TGCGCCAGCAGCTTACAGACTAGCTCCTACGAGCAGTACTTC. The chain links TRBV5-1 to TRBJ2-7; weak D call: TRBD2 (6 bases). Germline-derived CDR1 and CDR2 are SGHRS and YFSETQ. V was trimmed by 2 bases and J by 0 bases, leaving 9 bases between them. The CDR3 totals 14 residues.

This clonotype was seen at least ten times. The CDR3 loop is CASSYDPGTGAGEQYF. DNA for the CDR3: TGTGCCAGCAGTTACGACCCCGGGACTGGGGCGGGCGAGCAGTACTTC. V gene TRBV6-6 combines with J gene TRBJ2-7, with TRBD2 as a possible D gene (6 bases). There are 16 residues in the CDR3. The germline V and J ends were trimmed by 2 bases and 6 bases, with 20 bases remaining between them. CDR1 and CDR2 (germline): MNHNY, SVGAGI (reference sequence).

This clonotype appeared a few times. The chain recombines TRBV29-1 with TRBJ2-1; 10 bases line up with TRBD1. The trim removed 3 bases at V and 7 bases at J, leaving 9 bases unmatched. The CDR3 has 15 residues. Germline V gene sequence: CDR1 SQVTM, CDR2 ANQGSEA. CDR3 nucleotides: TGCAGCGTTGAGGCGGGACAGGGGTTCTATAATGAGCAGTTCTTC. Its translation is CSVEAGQGFYNEQFF.

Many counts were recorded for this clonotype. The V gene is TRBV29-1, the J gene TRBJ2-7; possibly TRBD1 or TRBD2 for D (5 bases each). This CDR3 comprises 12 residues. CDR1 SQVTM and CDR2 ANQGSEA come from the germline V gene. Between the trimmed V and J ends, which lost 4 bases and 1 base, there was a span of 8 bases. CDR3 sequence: CSVGDGSYEQYF. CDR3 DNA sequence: TGCAGCGTTGGGGACGGATCCTACGAGCAGTACTTC.

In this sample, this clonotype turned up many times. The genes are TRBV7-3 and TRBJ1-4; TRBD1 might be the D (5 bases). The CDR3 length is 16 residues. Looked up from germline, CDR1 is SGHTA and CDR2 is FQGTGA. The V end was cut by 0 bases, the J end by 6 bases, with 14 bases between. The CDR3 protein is CASSLTGTVDYEKLFF. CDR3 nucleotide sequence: TGTGCCAGCAGCTTAACGGGGACGGTAGATTATGAAAAACTGTTTTTT.

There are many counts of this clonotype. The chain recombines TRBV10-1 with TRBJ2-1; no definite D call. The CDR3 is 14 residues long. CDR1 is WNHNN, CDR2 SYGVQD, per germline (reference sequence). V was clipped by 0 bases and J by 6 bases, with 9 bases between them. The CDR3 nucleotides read TGCGCCAGCAGTGAGTCACCCTTGCCCAATGAGCAGTTCTTC. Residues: CASSESPLPNEQFF.

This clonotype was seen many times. This CDR3 is CSVSGRVKDGYTF. The CDR3 bases are TGCAGCGTTAGTGGGAGGGTGAAGGATGGCTACACCTTC. The chain employs TRBV29-1 and TRBJ1-2; no definite D call. Trimming removed 5 bases from V and 6 bases from J, with 16 bases in between. Germline CDR1 reads SQVTM; CDR2 reads ANQGSEA. The CDR3 runs to 13 residues.

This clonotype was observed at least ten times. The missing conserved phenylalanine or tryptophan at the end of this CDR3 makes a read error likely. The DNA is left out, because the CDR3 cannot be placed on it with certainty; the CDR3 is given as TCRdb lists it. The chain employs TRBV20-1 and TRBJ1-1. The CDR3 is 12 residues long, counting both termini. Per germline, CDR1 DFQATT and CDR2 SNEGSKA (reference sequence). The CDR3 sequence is CSATYRGRPGVS.

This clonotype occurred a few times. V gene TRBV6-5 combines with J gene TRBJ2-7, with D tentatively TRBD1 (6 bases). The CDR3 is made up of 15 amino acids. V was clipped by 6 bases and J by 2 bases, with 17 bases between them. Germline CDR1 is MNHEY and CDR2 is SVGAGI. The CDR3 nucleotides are TGTGCCAGCAGAACTTCATCTCGACAGGCCTACGAGCAGTACTTC. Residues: CASRTSSRQAYEQYF.

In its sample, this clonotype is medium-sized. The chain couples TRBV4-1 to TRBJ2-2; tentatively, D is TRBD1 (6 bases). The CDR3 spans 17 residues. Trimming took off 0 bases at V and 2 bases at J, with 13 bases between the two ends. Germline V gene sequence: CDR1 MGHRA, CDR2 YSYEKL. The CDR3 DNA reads TGCGCCAGCAGCCAAGATTACAGGGTACCCAACACCGGGGAGCTGTTTTTT. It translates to CASSQDYRVPNTGELFF.

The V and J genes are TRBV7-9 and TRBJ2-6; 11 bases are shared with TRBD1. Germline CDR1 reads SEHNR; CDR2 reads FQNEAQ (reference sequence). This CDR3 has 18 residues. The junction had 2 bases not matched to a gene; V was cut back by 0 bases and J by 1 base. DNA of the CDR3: TGTGCCAGCAGCTTAGCGGGGACAGGGGGATCTGGGGCCAACGTCCTGACTTTC. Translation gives CASSLAGTGGSGANVLTF. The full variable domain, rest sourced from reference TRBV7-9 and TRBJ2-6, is DTGVSQNPRHKITKRGQNVTFRCDPISEHNRLYWYRQTLGQGPEFLTYFQNEAQLEKSRLLSDRFSAERPKGSFSTLEIQRTEQGDSAMYLCASSLAGTGGSGANVLTFGAGSRLTVL.

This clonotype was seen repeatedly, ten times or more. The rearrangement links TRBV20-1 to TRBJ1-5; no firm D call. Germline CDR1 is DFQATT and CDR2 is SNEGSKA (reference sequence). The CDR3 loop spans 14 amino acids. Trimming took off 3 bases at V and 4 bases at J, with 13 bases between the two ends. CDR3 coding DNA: TGCAGTGCTAGGCCCGGGCCACCAAATCAGCCCCAGCATTTT. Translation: CSARPGPPNQPQHF.

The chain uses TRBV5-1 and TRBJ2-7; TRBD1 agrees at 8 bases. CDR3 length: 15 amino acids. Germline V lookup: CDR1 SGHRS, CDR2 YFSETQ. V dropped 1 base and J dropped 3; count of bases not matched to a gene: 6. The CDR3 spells CASSLKQGAGYEQYF. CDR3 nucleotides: TGCGCCAGCAGCTTGAAGCAGGGGGCTGGCTACGAGCAGTACTTC.

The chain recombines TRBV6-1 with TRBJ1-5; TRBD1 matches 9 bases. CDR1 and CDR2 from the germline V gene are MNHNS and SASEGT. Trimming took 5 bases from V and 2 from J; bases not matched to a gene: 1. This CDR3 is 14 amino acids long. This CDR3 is CASSTGGGNQPQHF. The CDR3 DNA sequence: TGTGCCAGCAGTACAGGGGGCGGCAATCAGCCCCAGCATTTT.

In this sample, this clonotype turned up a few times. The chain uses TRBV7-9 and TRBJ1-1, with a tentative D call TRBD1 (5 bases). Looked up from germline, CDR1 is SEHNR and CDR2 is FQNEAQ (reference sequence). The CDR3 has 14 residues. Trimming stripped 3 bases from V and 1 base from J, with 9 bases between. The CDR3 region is CASSLGGSNTEAFF. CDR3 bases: TGTGCCAGCAGCTTGGGGGGTTCGAACACTGAAGCTTTCTTT.

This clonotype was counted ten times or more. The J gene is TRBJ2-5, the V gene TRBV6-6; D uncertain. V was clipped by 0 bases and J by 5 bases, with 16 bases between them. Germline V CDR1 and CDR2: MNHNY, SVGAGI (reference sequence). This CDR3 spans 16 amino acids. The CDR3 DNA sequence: TGTGCCAGCAGTTACTCGGGGTCCCGGGTTTTGGAGACCCAGTACTTC. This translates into CASSYSGSRVLETQYF.

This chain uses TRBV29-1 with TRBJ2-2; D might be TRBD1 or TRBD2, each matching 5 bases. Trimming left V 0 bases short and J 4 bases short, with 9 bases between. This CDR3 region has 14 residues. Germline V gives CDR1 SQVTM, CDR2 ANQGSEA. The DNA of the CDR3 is TGCAGCGTTGAAGAGCAGGGAGCCACCGGGGAGCTGTTTTTT. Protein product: CSVEEQGATGELFF.

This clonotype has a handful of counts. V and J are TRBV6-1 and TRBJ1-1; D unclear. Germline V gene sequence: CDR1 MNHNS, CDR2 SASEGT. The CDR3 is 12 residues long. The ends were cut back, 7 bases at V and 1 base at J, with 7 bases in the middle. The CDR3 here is CASTASNTEAFF. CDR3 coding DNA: TGTGCCAGCACTGCCTCGAACACTGAAGCTTTCTTT.

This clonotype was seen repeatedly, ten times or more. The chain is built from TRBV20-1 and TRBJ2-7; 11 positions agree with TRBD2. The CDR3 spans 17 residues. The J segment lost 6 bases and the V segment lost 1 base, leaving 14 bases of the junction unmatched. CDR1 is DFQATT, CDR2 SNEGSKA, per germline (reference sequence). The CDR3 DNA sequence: TGCAGTGCTAGAGTGGTAGCGGGGGGGCCGGCTTCCGGCGAGCAGTACTTC. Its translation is CSARVVAGGPASGEQYF.